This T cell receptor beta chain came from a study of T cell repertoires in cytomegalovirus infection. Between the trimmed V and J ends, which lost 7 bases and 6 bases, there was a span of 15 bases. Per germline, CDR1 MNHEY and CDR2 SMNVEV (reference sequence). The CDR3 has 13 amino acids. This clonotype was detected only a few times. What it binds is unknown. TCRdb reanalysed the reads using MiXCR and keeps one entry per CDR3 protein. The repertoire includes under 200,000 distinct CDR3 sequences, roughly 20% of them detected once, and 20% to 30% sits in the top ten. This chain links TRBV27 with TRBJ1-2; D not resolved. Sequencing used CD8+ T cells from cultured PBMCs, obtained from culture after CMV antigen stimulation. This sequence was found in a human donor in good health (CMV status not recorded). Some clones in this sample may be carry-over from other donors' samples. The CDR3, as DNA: TGTGCCAGCATTGGGAGGGAAGGCGATGGCTACACCTTC. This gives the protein CASIGREGDGYTF.